The entry below describes one T cell receptor (beta chain). What it binds is unknown. This record comes from a study of cytomegalovirus exposure and HLA in healthy donors. The wider study: Early on, a data release was issued that held about 85 million unique TCRs from HLA-typed donors.

With 7 bases removed from V and 1 base from J, the gap between germline ends came to 11 bases. The CDR3 is 13 residues long. Germline CDR1 is SNHLY and CDR2 is FYNNEI. Findings and caveats of the study: DRB1 had the most TCR associations and HLA-C the fewest, a later analysis found, with rates varying by HLA locus.

PCR primers comprised 60 Vbeta and 13 Jbeta primers. TCRdb keeps only in-frame clones here, not all; method: immunoSEQ multiplex PCR. Here the sample spans 200,000 to 250,000 clones, over 80% being singletons. The TCR originated in a woman in her thirties or forties in good health and CMV-seropositive. V gene TRBV2 combines with J gene TRBJ2-7, with D possibly being TRBD2 (6 bases). Source material: PBMCs. CDR3: CASNRDSSYEQYF. The CDR3 bases are TGTGCCAGCAACCGGGACTCATCCTACGAGCAGTACTTC.